This TCR beta chain was profiled in a study of OX40 agonist ivuxolimab in advanced cancers. This clone was seen just once. Germline V gives CDR1 SGHNT, CDR2 YYREEE (reference sequence). V gave up 0 bases and J gave up 0 bases, with 12 bases separating them. The length of the CDR3 is 17 residues. The assay was immunoSEQ multiplex PCR, and TCRdb's table has in-frame clones only and misses some. Of around 54,000 clones detected, around 93% appear once; the ten largest clones hold 8.7%. The rearrangement joins TRBV5-4 to TRBJ2-2; unclear D gene. Material: CD4+ or CD8+ T cells sorted from blood, obtained in a trial of the OX40 agonist ivuxolimab. The receptor comes from an adult with an advanced solid tumor such as melanoma, head and neck, liver or kidney cancer. DNA of the CDR3: TGTGCCAGCAGCTTGGTGATCGGAGCCGCGAACACCGGGGAGCTGTTTTTT. This sequence encodes CASSLVIGAANTGELFF.